This T cell receptor beta chain was observed in a study of T-cell reconstitution after alpha-beta-depleted transplantation in children. The CDR3 length is 13 residues. CDR1 is SGHDT, CDR2 YYEEEE, per germline. Deletions cut 3 bases from V and 4 bases from J, with 10 bases between. Using unique molecular identifiers, the investigators prepared the TCRbeta library. One entry per CDR3 protein, called by TCRdb with MiXCR from the PCR reads. The data contain about a million distinct CDR3 sequences, roughly 29% of them singletons. Study outcomes and limitations: Surviving recipient T cells and thymic progenitors produced the high day-60 TCRbeta diversity seen in some patients. Counts and diversity of T cells one year after transplant came mostly from newly produced T cells. Expanded clones from the graft, numbering several hundred, reportedly supplied alpha-beta T cells about two months after transplant.

As regards this clonotype: What it recognizes is unknown.

Sequencing was performed on PBMCs, mostly from graft donor cells, taken 360 days after TCRalphabeta/CD19-depleted stem cell transplant. This chain connects TRBV5-6 to TRBJ2-5; D remains ambiguous. This sequence originates from a boy under three years old who had a stem cell transplant for SCID, so the T cells may come from the graft donor. CDR3 loop: CASSYPGVETQYF. CDR3 coding DNA: TGTGCCAGCAGCTACCCTGGGGTAGAGACCCAGTACTTC.